This T cell receptor (beta chain) was recorded in a study of blood T cell repertoires in COVID-19. Study-wide context: Material from acute and convalescent COVID-19 was sourced from the United States, Italy and Spain. The analysed material was cDNA or gDNA that came from T cells, B-cell-depleted T cells, or PBMCs.

Germline CDR1 reads SNHLY; CDR2 reads FYNNEI. CDR3 length equals 13 residues. V gave up 8 bases and J gave up 4 bases, with 14 bases separating them. Using immunoSEQ multiplex PCR, the repertoire was profiled, and TCRdb retains in-frame clones only, with some absent. Among 220,000 or so clones listed, around 82% were seen once. The rearrangement uses TRBV2 and TRBJ1-1; D not certain. Material: peripheral blood. The sequence came from a woman of 80 years or more with acute or convalescent COVID-19. CDR3 sequence (DNA): TGTGCCAGCGGGGAGGCCCCGGTCACTGAAGCTTTCTTT. Translated: CASGEAPVTEAFF.